The next 32 T cell receptor beta chains were all read from a single sample in a study of T cell clonotyping in hematopoietic cell transplantation. Assay used: immunoSEQ multiplex PCR; TCRdb lists only in-frame clones, some missing. The sample carries 15,000 to 20,000 clones, 80% to 90% recorded once. The sample comprised peripheral blood mononuclear cells. The receptor set was obtained from a woman aged 40 to 50 in good health. Some clones in this sample may be carry-over from other donors' samples.

The CDR3 region is CASSPLPGTGETQYF. Here the CDR3 DNA reads TGTGCCAGCAGCCCCCTACCCGGGACAGGGGAGACCCAGTACTTC. The chain carries TRBV9 and TRBJ2-5; 9 bases fit TRBD1. The CDR3 covers 15 residues. Germline V CDR1 and CDR2: SGDLS, YYNGEE. V was pared by 4 bases and J by 5 bases, with 9 bases of the junction left unmatched.

This chain links TRBV27 with TRBJ2-4; 7 positions agree with TRBD2. V shed 2 bases, J shed 9 bases, and the junction held 1 base outside the gene matches. The CDR3 runs to 12 residues. Germline V CDR1 and CDR2: MNHEY, SMNVEV (reference sequence). The CDR3 DNA follows: TGTGCCAGCAGTTTAAGGGAGGGCATTCAGTACTTC. It translates to CASSLREGIQYF.

J is TRBJ2-5 and V is TRBV9, with a weak D call TRBD2 (7 bases). The CDR3 spans 15 residues. Looked up from germline, CDR1 is SGDLS and CDR2 is YYNGEE. V lost 3 bases and J lost 7, with 19 bases in between. The CDR3 DNA follows: TGTGCCAGCAGCGCAGGGGACTACACCAAGTTGACCCAGTACTTC. It specifies CASSAGDYTKLTQYF.

V is TRBV5-6 and J is TRBJ1-5; 7 bases match TRBD1. This CDR3 comprises 15 residues. Germline loops: CDR1 SGHDT, CDR2 YYEEEE. With 5 bases clipped from V and 6 bases from J, the junction kept 11 bases outside the gene matches. In DNA form, the CDR3 reads TGTGCCAGCAGTATATGGGGGCAGGGGGTTCAGCCCCAGCATTTT. Amino acids: CASSIWGQGVQPQHF.

The chain carries TRBV28 and TRBJ1-5; TRBD1 is a possible D gene (5 bases). Between the trimmed V and J ends, which lost 3 bases and 5 bases, there was a span of 14 bases. The CDR3 length is 15 residues. Germline V gene lookup returns CDR1 MDHEN and CDR2 SYDVKM. The CDR3 DNA follows: TGTGCCAGCAGTTTGGGGGGGAGTGAAGATCAGCCCCAGCATTTT. It encodes CASSLGGSEDQPQHF.

The chain is built from TRBV20-1 and TRBJ2-1, with unresolved D. This CDR3 is built from 11 residues. Germline CDR1 and CDR2: DFQATT and SNEGSKA (reference sequence). The germline V and J ends were trimmed by 0 bases and 8 bases, with 5 bases remaining between them. The chain's CDR3 is CSARDHYEQFF. In DNA, the CDR3 is TGCAGTGCTAGAGATCACTATGAGCAGTTCTTC.

The V and J genes are TRBV4-1 and TRBJ2-5; possibly TRBD1 for D (6 bases). V lost 4 bases, J lost 4 bases, and 16 bases lay in between. Per the germline V gene, CDR1 is MGHRA and CDR2 is YSYEKL. This CDR3 comprises 15 residues. The CDR3 region has the DNA TGCGCCAGCAGCCCGGACCAGGGGATGTTAGAGACCCAGTACTTC. It encodes CASSPDQGMLETQYF.

This chain connects TRBV5-1 to TRBJ2-5; 10 bases match TRBD2. The V and J ends lost 7 bases and 2 bases, in that order; junction bases with no gene match: 8. The CDR3 consists of 15 residues. Per the germline V gene, CDR1 is SGHRS and CDR2 is YFSETQ. CDR3 residues: CASGGGTSVQETQYF. The CDR3 DNA reads TGCGCCAGCGGAGGCGGGACTAGCGTACAAGAGACCCAGTACTTC. Based on the CDR3 plus reference TRBV5-1 and TRBJ2-5, the full variable domain is KAGVTQTPRYLIKTRGQQVTLSCSPISGHRSVSWYQQTPGQGLQFLFEYFSETQRNKGNFPGRFSGRQFSNSRSEMNVSTLELGDSALYLCASGGGTSVQETQYFGPGTRLLVL.

The chain joins TRBV5-1 to TRBJ2-1; 11 bases are shared with TRBD2. The ends lost 2 bases at V and 4 bases at J; junction bases unmatched: 2. The CDR3 spans 15 residues. Germline V gives CDR1 SGHRS, CDR2 YFSETQ. The CDR3 here is CASSFGLAGYNEQFF. Here the CDR3 DNA reads TGCGCCAGCAGCTTTGGACTAGCGGGTTACAATGAGCAGTTCTTC.

This chain links TRBV2 with TRBJ2-2, with TRBD1 identical over 7 bases. Germline CDR1 is SNHLY and CDR2 is FYNNEI. V trimming: 6 bases; J trimming: 0 bases; junction bases outside the gene matches: 4. This CDR3 region has 15 residues. CDR3 sequence: CASSWTGSNTGELFF. Here the CDR3 DNA reads TGTGCCAGCAGCTGGACAGGATCGAACACCGGGGAGCTGTTTTTT.

This clone has a single count. The gene calls are TRBV5-1 and TRBJ2-5; 7 bases align to TRBD2. There are 13 residues in the CDR3. Germline loops: CDR1 SGHRS, CDR2 YFSETQ. J was trimmed by 3 bases and V by 4 bases; bases with no gene match: 3. The CDR3 loop is CASSIGREETQYF. Here the CDR3 DNA reads TGCGCCAGCAGCATAGGGAGGGAAGAGACCCAGTACTTC.

The chain uses TRBV7-6 and TRBJ2-7; perhaps TRBD2 as D (7 bases). This CDR3 spans 16 amino acids. Germline V lookup: CDR1 SGHVS, CDR2 FNYEAQ. Trimming left V 0 bases short and J 3 bases short, with 15 bases between. The CDR3 bases are TGTGCCAGCAGCTTAGCACAGGGCGGGGAGGGCTACGAGCAGTACTTC. It codes for CASSLAQGGEGYEQYF.

This chain uses TRBV27 with TRBJ2-5, with D possibly matching TRBD2 (5 bases). The CDR3 contains 15 residues. The germline CDR1 and CDR2 sequences are MNHEY and SMNVEV (reference sequence). V lost 3 bases and J lost 5, with 16 bases in between. Written as DNA, the CDR3 is TGTGCCAGCAGTTTGGTCTCGGGAAGTCGCGAGACCCAGTACTTC. As protein: CASSLVSGSRETQYF.

The chain couples TRBV7-3 to TRBJ2-7; D might be TRBD1 or TRBD2, each matching 5 bases. The CDR3 covers 15 residues. Per germline, CDR1 SGHTA and CDR2 FQGTGA. V lost 2 bases and J 5 bases, leaving 16 bases between the germline ends. DNA for the CDR3: TGTGCCAGCAGCTTAGGGACCACCCGTGACGACGAGCAGTACTTC. Its protein is CASSLGTTRDDEQYF.

V and J are TRBV28 and TRBJ2-7; 7 bases match TRBD1. This CDR3 spans 15 amino acids. V was pared by 7 bases and J by 8 bases, with 17 bases of the junction left unmatched. The germline V gene encodes CDR1 MDHEN and CDR2 SYDVKM. The CDR3 here is CASNTLSRDSPQQYF. The CDR3 nucleotides read TGTGCCAGCAACACCCTGTCCCGGGACAGCCCACAGCAGTACTTC.

CDR3 region: CASSLVRGGYTF. The CDR3 bases are TGTGCCAGCAGCTTAGTCAGGGGGGGCTACACCTTC. This chain connects TRBV7-9 to TRBJ1-2, with TRBD1 matching over 7 bases. Trimming at V came to 1 base and at J to 8 bases, leaving 1 base not matched to a gene. Germline CDR1 SEHNR, CDR2 FQNEAQ (reference sequence). The CDR3 contains 12 residues.

The rearrangement links TRBV5-1 to TRBJ2-1; 9 nucleotides agree with TRBD1. CDR1 SGHRS and CDR2 YFSETQ come from the germline V gene. CDR3 length: 15 amino acids. V lost 2 bases, J lost 9 bases, and 9 bases stayed unmatched. The CDR3 sequence is CASSFFRDRVGEQFF. In DNA, the CDR3 is TGCGCCAGCAGCTTTTTCCGGGACAGGGTCGGTGAGCAGTTCTTC.

This clone was observed a handful of times. The V call is TRBV4-1, the J call TRBJ2-3; tentatively, D is TRBD2 (5 bases). The germline CDR1 and CDR2 sequences are MGHRA and YSYEKL. The CDR3 contains 15 residues. V was pared by 4 bases and J by 2 bases, with 13 bases between. The chain's CDR3 is CASSPLGLITDTQYF. The CDR3 DNA follows: TGCGCCAGCAGCCCCCTTGGACTTATCACAGATACGCAGTATTTT.

This clone turned up a few times. The CDR3 reads CASSSVGEGGYTF. CDR3 nucleotide sequence: TGCGCCAGCAGCTCGGTCGGGGAAGGAGGCTACACCTTC. The chain couples TRBV5-1 to TRBJ1-2; the D is unclear. The germline CDR1 and CDR2 sequences are SGHRS and YFSETQ. CDR3 length: 13 residues. V lost 3 bases and J lost 8, with 14 bases in between.

The rearrangement joins TRBV5-1 to TRBJ1-5; no firm D call. This CDR3 spans 14 amino acids. V lost 0 bases and J 5 bases, leaving 9 bases between the germline ends. Germline CDR1 is SGHRS and CDR2 is YFSETQ. CDR3 loop: CASSLDGWDQPQHF. For the CDR3, the DNA is TGCGCCAGCAGCTTGGACGGGTGGGATCAGCCCCAGCATTTT.

This chain joins TRBV6-5 and TRBJ2-7, with D perhaps matching TRBD1 (6 bases). Germline V lookup: CDR1 MNHEY, CDR2 SVGAGI. The CDR3 spans 14 residues. With 5 bases removed from V and 0 bases from J, the gap between germline ends came to 11 bases. CDR3 coding DNA: TGTGCCAGCAGTCTTACAGGGAGCTCCTACGAGCAGTACTTC. Translating it yields CASSLTGSSYEQYF.

The chain employs TRBV4-1 and TRBJ2-7, with D unresolved. This CDR3 comprises 13 residues. Trimming left V 3 bases short and J 3 bases short, with 9 bases between. Germline V lookup: CDR1 MGHRA, CDR2 YSYEKL. CDR3 residues: CASSHDLDYEQYF. In DNA, the CDR3 is TGCGCCAGCAGCCACGACCTAGACTACGAGCAGTACTTC.

The V and J genes are TRBV5-6 and TRBJ2-3; D may be TRBD1 (5 bases). V was pared by 4 bases and J by 1 base, with 19 bases between. This CDR3 is 17 amino acids long. Germline-derived CDR1 and CDR2 are SGHDT and YYEEEE. CDR3 loop: CASSGADRKGGTDTQYF. DNA of the CDR3: TGTGCCAGCAGCGGGGCAGACCGGAAAGGGGGCACAGATACGCAGTATTTT.

The rearrangement uses TRBV19 and TRBJ2-2; 9 nucleotides line up with TRBD1. Germline CDR1 LNHDA, CDR2 SQIVND (reference sequence). The junction had 0 bases not matched to a gene; V was cut back by 4 bases and J by 3 bases. This CDR3 is built from 14 residues. The CDR3 region has the DNA TGTGCCAGTAGTAGGACAGGGGACACCGGGGAGCTGTTTTTT. Amino acids: CASSRTGDTGELFF.

This clone was seen a few times. The rearrangement links TRBV6-5 to TRBJ2-7, with unresolved D. There are 13 residues in the CDR3. Germline V gives CDR1 MNHEY, CDR2 SVGAGI. The germline V and J ends were trimmed by 7 bases and 3 bases, with 13 bases remaining between them. This chain's CDR3 is CASTSRLDYEQYF. The DNA of the CDR3 is TGTGCCAGCACATCTCGGTTGGACTACGAGCAGTACTTC.

The V call is TRBV4-3, the J call TRBJ2-2; D unclear. The CDR3 loop spans 16 amino acids. V lost 1 base, J lost 3 bases, and 12 bases lay in between. Per germline, CDR1 LGHNA and CDR2 YSLEER. This CDR3 is CASSQARTDYTGELFF. The CDR3 DNA follows: TGCGCCAGCAGCCAAGCCCGGACGGATTACACCGGGGAGCTGTTTTTT.

V is TRBV28 and J is TRBJ1-1, with a tentative D call TRBD1 (6 bases). The CDR3 length is 13 residues. The germline CDR1 and CDR2 sequences are MDHEN and SYDVKM. V was cut by 3 bases and J by 6 bases, with 11 bases left in between. CDR3 region: CASSFGKGAEAFF. In nucleotides, the CDR3 is TGTGCCAGCAGTTTCGGAAAGGGGGCTGAAGCTTTCTTT.

The chain couples TRBV5-1 to TRBJ1-1; unclear D gene. The CDR3 is 11 residues long. V lost 0 bases to trimming and J lost 3 bases, with 0 bases between them. Germline-derived CDR1 and CDR2 are SGHRS and YFSETQ. In DNA, the CDR3 is TGCGCCAGCAGCTTGGACACTGAAGCTTTCTTT. This sequence encodes CASSLDTEAFF.

This clone was counted only a few times. This chain joins TRBV30 and TRBJ1-5, with D uncertain. The length of the CDR3 is 15 residues. Per the germline V gene, CDR1 is GTSNPN and CDR2 is SVGIG (reference sequence). The V end was cut by 2 bases, the J end by 2 bases, with 13 bases between. The CDR3 nucleotides are TGTGCCTGGAGTCATACAGCGAGGGGCAATCAGCCCCAGCATTTT. Translating it yields CAWSHTARGNQPQHF.

The V and J genes are TRBV4-3 and TRBJ2-5; 11 positions match TRBD1. The CDR3 has 16 residues. The V gene end was trimmed by 4 bases and the J gene end by 2 bases; junction bases not matched to a gene: 6. CDR1 is LGHNA, CDR2 YSLEER, per germline. The CDR3, as DNA: TGCGCCAGCAGCCCCGGGACAGGGGGGCTTCAAGAGACCCAGTACTTC. This gives the protein CASSPGTGGLQETQYF.

Concerning this clone: The junction departs from germline at one end; a sequencing error may be responsible. The V gene is TRBV4-2, the J gene TRBJ2-1; no reliable D call. CDR3 length: 12 residues. Germline V gene data show CDR1 as LGHNA and CDR2 as YNFKEQ. Here the CDR3 DNA reads TGTGCCAGCAGCCAAGATCTAGTGGCCCGAGTCTTC. Residues: CASSQDLVARVF.

The genes are TRBV4-2 and TRBJ1-2; D remains ambiguous. This CDR3 is built from 14 residues. The V end lost 1 base, the J end lost 0 bases, and 6 bases lay between the germline ends. Per germline, CDR1 LGHNA and CDR2 YNFKEQ. CDR3 in DNA: TGTGCCAGCAGCCAAGTGCGCACTAACTATGGCTACACCTTC. This codes for CASSQVRTNYGYTF.